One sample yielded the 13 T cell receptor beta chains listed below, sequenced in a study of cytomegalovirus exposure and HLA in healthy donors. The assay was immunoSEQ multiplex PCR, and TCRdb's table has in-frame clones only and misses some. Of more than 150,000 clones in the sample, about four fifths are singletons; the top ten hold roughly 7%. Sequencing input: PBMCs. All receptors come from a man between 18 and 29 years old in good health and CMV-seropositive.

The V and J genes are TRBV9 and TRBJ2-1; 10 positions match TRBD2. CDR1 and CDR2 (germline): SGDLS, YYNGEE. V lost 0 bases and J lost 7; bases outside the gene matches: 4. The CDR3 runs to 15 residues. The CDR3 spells CASSVEAGGPNEQFF. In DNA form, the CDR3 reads TGTGCCAGCAGCGTAGAAGCGGGAGGGCCAAATGAGCAGTTCTTC. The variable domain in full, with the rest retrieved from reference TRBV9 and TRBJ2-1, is DSGVTQTPKHLITATGQRVTLRCSPRSGDLSVYWYQQSLDQGLQFLIQYYNGEERAKGNILERFSAQQFPDLHSELNLSSLELGDSALYFCASSVEAGGPNEQFFGPGTRLTVL.

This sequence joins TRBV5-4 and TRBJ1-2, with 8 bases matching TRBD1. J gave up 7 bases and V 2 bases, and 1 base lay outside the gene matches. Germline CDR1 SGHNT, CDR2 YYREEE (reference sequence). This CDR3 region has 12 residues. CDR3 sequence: CASSLDRGGYTF. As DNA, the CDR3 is TGTGCCAGCAGCTTAGACAGGGGTGGCTACACCTTC.

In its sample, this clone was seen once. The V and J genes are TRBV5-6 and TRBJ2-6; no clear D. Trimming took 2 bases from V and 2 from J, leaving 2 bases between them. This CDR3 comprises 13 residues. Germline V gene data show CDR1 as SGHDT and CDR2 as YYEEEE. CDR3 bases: TGTGCCAGCAGCTTTACTGGGGCCAACGTCCTGACTTTC. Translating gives CASSFTGANVLTF.

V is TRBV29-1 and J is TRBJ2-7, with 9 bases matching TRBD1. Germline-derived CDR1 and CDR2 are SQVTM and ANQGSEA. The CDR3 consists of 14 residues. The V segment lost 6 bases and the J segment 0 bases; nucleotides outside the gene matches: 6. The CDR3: CSVQGAQSSYEQYF. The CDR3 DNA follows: TGCAGCGTACAGGGGGCCCAGAGCTCCTACGAGCAGTACTTC.

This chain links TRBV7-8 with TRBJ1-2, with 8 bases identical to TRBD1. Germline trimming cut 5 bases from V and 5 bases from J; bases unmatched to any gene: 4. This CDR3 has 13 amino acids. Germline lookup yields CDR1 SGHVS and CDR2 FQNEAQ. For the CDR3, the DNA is TGTGCCAGCAGCAATAGGACAGGGTATGGCTACACCTTC. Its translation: CASSNRTGYGYTF.

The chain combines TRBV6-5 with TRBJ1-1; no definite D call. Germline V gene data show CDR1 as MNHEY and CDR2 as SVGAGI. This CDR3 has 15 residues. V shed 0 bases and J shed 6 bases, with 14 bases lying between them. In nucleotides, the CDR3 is TGTGCCAGCAGTTACTCGCAGAGCGGGTTCGCTGAAGCTTTCTTT. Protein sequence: CASSYSQSGFAEAFF.

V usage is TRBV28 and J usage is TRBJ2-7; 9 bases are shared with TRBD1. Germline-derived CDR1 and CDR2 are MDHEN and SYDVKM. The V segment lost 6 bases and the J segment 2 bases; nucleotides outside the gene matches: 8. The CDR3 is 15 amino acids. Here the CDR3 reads CASRPRDRVPYEQYF. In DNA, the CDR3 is TGTGCCAGCAGGCCCCGGGACAGGGTTCCCTACGAGCAGTACTTC.

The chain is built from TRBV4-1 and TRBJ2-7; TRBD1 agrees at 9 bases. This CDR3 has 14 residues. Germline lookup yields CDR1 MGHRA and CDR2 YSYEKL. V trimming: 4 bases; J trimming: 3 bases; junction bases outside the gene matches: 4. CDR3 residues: CASSLQGASYEQYF. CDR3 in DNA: TGCGCCAGCAGCCTACAGGGGGCCAGCTACGAGCAGTACTTC.

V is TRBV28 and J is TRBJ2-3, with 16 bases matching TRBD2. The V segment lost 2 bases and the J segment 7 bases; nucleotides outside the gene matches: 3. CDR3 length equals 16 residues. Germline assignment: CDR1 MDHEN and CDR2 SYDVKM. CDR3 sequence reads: CASSLRGLAGGYTQYF. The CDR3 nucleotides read TGTGCCAGCAGTTTACGGGGACTAGCGGGAGGGTATACGCAGTATTTT.

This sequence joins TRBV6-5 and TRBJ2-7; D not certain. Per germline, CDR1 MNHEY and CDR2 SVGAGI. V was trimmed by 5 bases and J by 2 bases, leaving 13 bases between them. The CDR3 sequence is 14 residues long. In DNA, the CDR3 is TGTGCCAGCAGTGCCCTCATTAGCCCCTACGAGCAGTACTTC. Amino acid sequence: CASSALISPYEQYF.

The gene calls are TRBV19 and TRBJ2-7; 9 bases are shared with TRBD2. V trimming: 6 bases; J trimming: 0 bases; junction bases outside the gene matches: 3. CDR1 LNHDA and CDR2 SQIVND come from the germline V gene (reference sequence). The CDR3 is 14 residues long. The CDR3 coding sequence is TGTGCCAGTAGCCCACTAGCGGGCTCCTACGAGCAGTACTTC. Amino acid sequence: CASSPLAGSYEQYF.

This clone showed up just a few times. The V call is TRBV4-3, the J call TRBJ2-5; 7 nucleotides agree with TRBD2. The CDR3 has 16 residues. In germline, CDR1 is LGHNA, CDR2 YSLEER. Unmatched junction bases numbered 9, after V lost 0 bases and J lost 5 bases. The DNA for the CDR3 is TGCGCCAGCAGCCAAGAGGTGGAGTGGGGAGGGGAGACCCAGTACTTC. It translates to CASSQEVEWGGETQYF.

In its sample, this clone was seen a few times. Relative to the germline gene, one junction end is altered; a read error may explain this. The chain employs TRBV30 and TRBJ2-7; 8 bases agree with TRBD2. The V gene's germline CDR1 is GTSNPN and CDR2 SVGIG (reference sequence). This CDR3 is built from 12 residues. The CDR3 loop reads CASKREPSPLIF. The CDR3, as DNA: TGTGCCTCCAAGCGGGAGCCCAGCCCGCTCATCTTC.